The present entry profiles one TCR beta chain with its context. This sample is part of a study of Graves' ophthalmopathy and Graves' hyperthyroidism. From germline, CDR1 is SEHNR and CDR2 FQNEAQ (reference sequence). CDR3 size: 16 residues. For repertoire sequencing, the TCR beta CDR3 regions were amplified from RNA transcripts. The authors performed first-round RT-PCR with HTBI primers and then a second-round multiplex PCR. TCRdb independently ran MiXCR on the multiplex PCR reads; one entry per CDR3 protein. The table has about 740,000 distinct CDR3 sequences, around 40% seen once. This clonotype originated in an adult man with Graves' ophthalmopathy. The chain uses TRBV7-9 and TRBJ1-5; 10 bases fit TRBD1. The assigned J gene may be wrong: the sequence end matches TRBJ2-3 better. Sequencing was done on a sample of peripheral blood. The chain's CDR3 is CASSSKSGQGTDTQYF. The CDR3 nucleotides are TGTGCCAGCAGCTCTAAATCGGGACAGGGGACAGATACGCAGTATTTT.